Presented here are 4 T cell receptor beta chains from one specimen sequenced in a study of Graves' ophthalmopathy and Graves' hyperthyroidism. Amplification of TCR beta CDR3 regions used RNA transcripts. In the first round, RT-PCR was carried out with HTBI primers, and a multiplex PCR formed the second round. TCRdb ran MiXCR on the multiplex PCR reads and lists one entry per CDR3 protein. The sample holds about 740,000 distinct CDR3 sequences; around 40% are singletons and the top ten take 40% to 55%. The specimen sequenced was peripheral blood. These TCRs come from an adult man with Graves' ophthalmopathy.

This clonotype was observed a single time. This chain links TRBV7-9 with TRBJ2-7; 10 nucleotides match TRBD2. The junction had 7 bases not matched to a gene; V was cut back by 4 bases and J by 4 bases. Germline-derived CDR1 and CDR2 are SEHNR and FQNEAQ (reference sequence). The CDR3 totals 15 residues. The CDR3 DNA follows: TGTGCCAGCAGCTCCAGCGGGGGGGCCAATTACGAGCAGTACTTC. Residues: CASSSSGGANYEQYF.

This clonotype was recorded at least ten times. The chain combines TRBV9 with TRBJ2-5; possibly TRBD1 or TRBD2 for D (5 bases each). The CDR3 runs to 14 residues. Germline assignment: CDR1 SGDLS and CDR2 YYNGEE. Trimming shortened V by 0 bases and J by 4 bases, and 10 bases separated the two germline ends. CDR3 residues: CASSVVGGLETQYF. The CDR3 coding sequence is TGTGCCAGCAGCGTAGTTGGGGGTTTAGAGACCCAGTACTTC. Based on the CDR3 plus reference TRBV9 and TRBJ2-5, the full variable domain is DSGVTQTPKHLITATGQRVTLRCSPRSGDLSVYWYQQSLDQGLQFLIQYYNGEERAKGNILERFSAQQFPDLHSELNLSSLELGDSALYFCASSVVGGLETQYFGPGTRLLVL.

The chain joins TRBV20-1 to TRBJ2-5; the match to TRBD1 covers 7 bases. Trimming removed 3 bases from V and 13 bases from J; junction bases left unmatched: 26. The V gene's germline CDR1 is DFQATT and CDR2 SNEGSKA (reference sequence). This CDR3 spans 17 amino acids. CDR3 loop: CSASTLDRVRVSESRYF. As DNA, the CDR3 is TGCAGTGCTAGCACATTAGACAGGGTGAGGGTCTCCGAGTCCCGGTACTTC.

The V and J genes are TRBV20-1 and TRBJ1-4; D gene unclear. Germline loops: CDR1 DFQATT, CDR2 SNEGSKA (reference sequence). The CDR3 covers 14 residues. Trimming took 1 base from V and 7 from J, leaving 13 bases between them. This CDR3 is CSARVGENSEKLFF. Here the CDR3 DNA reads TGCAGTGCTAGAGTCGGGGAGAATAGTGAAAAACTGTTTTTT.